What follows are 14 T cell receptor beta chains derived from one specimen sequenced in a study of cytomegalovirus exposure and HLA in healthy donors. Use of 60 Vbeta and 13 Jbeta primers characterized the PCR. TCRdb's table, derived via immunoSEQ multiplex PCR, lists solely in-frame clones and lacks some. The sample shows roughly 120,000 clones, around three quarters of them seen only once. Sequencing used PBMCs. These receptors were obtained from a male donor in good health and CMV-seronegative.

The rearrangement links TRBV29-1 to TRBJ2-3, with D possibly matching TRBD2 (8 bases). Trimming took 6 bases from V and 1 from J, leaving 41 bases between them. This CDR3 comprises 23 residues. The germline V gene has CDR1 SQVTM and CDR2 ANQGSEA. CDR3 nucleotides: TGCAGCGTCCCAGTTGCAAACCATCCGACAGGGAGAATAGCGGGGCCGGGCACAGATACGCAGTATTTT. Translation gives CSVPVANHPTGRIAGPGTDTQYF.

The gene calls are TRBV2 and TRBJ1-2; 7 bases match TRBD1. V trimming: 9 bases; J trimming: 7 bases; junction bases outside the gene matches: 11. Germline V gene sequence: CDR1 SNHLY, CDR2 FYNNEI. This CDR3 has 13 residues. CDR3 nucleotide sequence: TGTGCCAGTACAGGGGATTATACAGGTGGCTACACCTTC. Its translation: CASTGDYTGGYTF.

This chain joins TRBV5-1 and TRBJ1-5; unclear D gene. V shed 2 bases and J shed 7 bases, with 13 bases lying between them. This CDR3 contains 14 residues. Germline V gene sequence: CDR1 SGHRS, CDR2 YFSETQ. DNA for the CDR3: TGCGCCAGCAGCTTCACGAGAGGCGGGCAGCCCCAGCATTTT. Translated, it gives CASSFTRGGQPQHF.

As regards this clone: Other nucleotide sequences in the sample specify the same CDR3. The CDR3 nucleotides read TGTGCCAGCAGCCACCGGGACTACAATGAGCAGTTCTTC. As protein: CASSHRDYNEQFF. This chain links TRBV14 with TRBJ2-1, with D maybe TRBD2 (5 bases). This CDR3 is built from 13 residues. V was pared by 3 bases and J by 3 bases, with 6 bases between. Germline CDR1 reads SGHDN; CDR2 reads FVKESK.

This clone has a handful of counts. CDR3 coding DNA: TGTGCCAGCAGCTTAGCTTTTGGACGAGCAGGGGGAACCGGGGAGCTGTTTTTT. It yields the protein CASSLAFGRAGGTGELFF. The rearrangement uses TRBV11-3 and TRBJ2-2; TRBD1 matches at 7 bases. V lost 1 base, J lost 5 bases, and 13 bases stayed unmatched. The CDR3 totals 18 residues. Germline V gene data show CDR1 as SGHNT and CDR2 as YENEEA.

V usage is TRBV28 and J usage is TRBJ1-2, with TRBD1 identical over 7 bases. V lost 6 bases, J lost 2 bases, and 6 bases stayed unmatched. CDR1 is MDHEN, CDR2 SYDVKM, per germline. CDR3 length: 14 amino acids. CDR3 bases: TGTGCCAGCAGATGGAGGGACAGAAACTATGGCTACACCTTC. This codes for CASRWRDRNYGYTF.

This chain uses TRBV28 with TRBJ1-2, with D possibly matching TRBD1 (6 bases). The V end lost 4 bases, the J end lost 3 bases, and 18 bases lay between the germline ends. The CDR3 loop spans 16 amino acids. Germline V gives CDR1 MDHEN, CDR2 SYDVKM. The CDR3 protein is CASSYQNRVIDYGYTF. For the CDR3, the DNA is TGTGCCAGCAGTTATCAAAACAGGGTGATAGACTATGGCTACACCTTC.

The chain carries TRBV6-4 and TRBJ2-5, with 8 bases lining up with TRBD1. This CDR3 has 16 amino acids. Trimming at V came to 7 bases and at J to 6 bases, leaving 16 bases not matched to a gene. CDR1 is MRHNA and CDR2 is SNTAGT in the germline V gene. CDR3 residues: CASKNLSKDRVQTQYF. CDR3 DNA: TGTGCCAGCAAGAATCTCAGTAAGGACAGGGTGCAGACCCAGTACTTC.

The V gene is TRBV7-9, the J gene TRBJ1-2, with unresolved D. This CDR3 has 14 residues. Trimming pared 5 bases from V and 3 bases from J, leaving 13 bases between. The germline gives CDR1 SEHNR, CDR2 FQNEAQ (reference sequence). The CDR3 region has the DNA TGTGCCAGCAGCCGACCGGGAGGCGACTATGGCTACACCTTC. Its protein product is CASSRPGGDYGYTF.

The V gene is TRBV18, the J gene TRBJ2-5; 10 positions match TRBD1. Looked up from germline, CDR1 is KGHSH and CDR2 is LQKENI. With V trimmed by 6 bases and J by 4 bases, 8 bases remained unmatched. The CDR3 is 15 residues long. The CDR3 DNA is TGTGCCAGCTCTAACCGGGACAGGGGAATAGAGACCCAGTACTTC. Encoded protein: CASSNRDRGIETQYF.

This clone was seen just once. The chain employs TRBV11-2 and TRBJ2-1; 10 bases are shared with TRBD2. J gave up 3 bases and V 4 bases, and 3 bases lay outside the gene matches. The CDR3 spans 15 residues. Germline loops: CDR1 SGHAT, CDR2 FQNNGV. The CDR3 loop is CASSSSGSLYNEQFF. The CDR3 nucleotides are TGTGCCAGCAGCTCTAGCGGGAGCCTCTACAATGAGCAGTTCTTC.

The chain employs TRBV6-4 and TRBJ2-3; TRBD1 is a possible D gene (5 bases). This CDR3 is 16 amino acids long. V dropped 4 bases and J dropped 2 bases, with 16 bases sitting between them. Germline V gene lookup returns CDR1 MRHNA and CDR2 SNTAGT. The CDR3 DNA sequence: TGTGCCAGCAGTGTAGGGGTCGGAAGGGTCACAGATACGCAGTATTTT. It is translated as CASSVGVGRVTDTQYF.

As to this clone: Mismatch with germline at one junction end may stem from a read error. The J gene is TRBJ2-7, the V gene TRBV27; TRBD2 matches 15 bases. CDR3 length equals 15 residues. CDR1 and CDR2 (germline): MNHEY, SMNVEV (reference sequence). The DNA for the CDR3 is TGTGCCAGCAGCCTTAGGACTAGCGGGAGGGCCCTCGTTTTTTTC. This encodes CASSLRTSGRALVFF.

The V gene is TRBV10-3, the J gene TRBJ2-7, with 13 bases aligning to TRBD2. V shed 2 bases, J shed 4 bases, and the junction held 5 bases outside the gene matches. This CDR3 is built from 16 residues. Germline values: CDR1 ENHRY, CDR2 SYGVKD. The CDR3 sequence is CAISESGTSGTYEQYF. As DNA, the CDR3 is TGTGCCATCAGTGAGAGTGGGACTAGCGGGACTTACGAGCAGTACTTC.